The following is a T cell receptor (beta chain) sequence with its context. This entry is derived from a study of blood T cell repertoires in COVID-19. In the study overall: In each case, the material was cDNA or gDNA derived from T cells, B-cell-depleted T cells, or PBMCs.

As handled by the study authors: Amplification with reference gene primers provided the estimates of nucleated cell counts. Sequenced by immunoSEQ multiplex PCR; TCRdb stores in-frame clones only, minus some. The V and J calls and clone size come from that table; D and trimming were worked out from the DNA. Of roughly 220,000 clones listed, around 80% are singletons. Germline V CDR1 and CDR2: SGHRS, YFSETQ. The trim removed 4 bases at V and 5 bases at J, leaving 10 bases unmatched. The CDR3 extends over 16 amino acids. This clonotype was obtained from a woman aged 70-85 years with acute or convalescent COVID-19. Material: peripheral blood. This chain joins TRBV5-1 and TRBJ2-1, with 9 bases aligning to TRBD2. CDR3 nucleotides: TGCGCCAGCAGCGTAGAGCCGGGACTAGCCAACAATGAGCAGTTCTTC. This codes for CASSVEPGLANNEQFF.